The 19 T cell receptor beta chains given below trace back to one sample, sequenced in a study of blood T cell repertoires in COVID-19. Libraries were prepared by immunoSEQ multiplex PCR; TCRdb keeps only in-frame clonotypes and omits some of them. Of about 190,000 clones in the sample, almost 90% are singletons; the top ten hold under 2%. The sequenced sample consisted of peripheral blood. These receptors originate from a man aged 18 to 30 with active or convalescent COVID-19.

The chain recombines TRBV4-3 with TRBJ2-7; 12 bases fit TRBD2. CDR1 and CDR2 from the germline V gene are LGHNA and YSLEER. J gave up 2 bases and V 1 base, and 0 bases lay outside the gene matches. CDR3 length: 15 amino acids. The chain's CDR3 is CASSQGTSGTYEQYF. DNA for the CDR3: TGCGCCAGCAGCCAAGGGACTAGCGGGACCTACGAGCAGTACTTC.

The CDR3 reads CASSQAGVYEQYF. CDR3 coding DNA: TGCGCCAGCAGCCAAGCGGGAGTCTACGAGCAGTACTTC. This chain connects TRBV4-1 to TRBJ2-7, with D maybe TRBD2 (6 bases). The V and J ends lost 1 base and 3 bases respectively, with 7 bases between them. Germline lookup yields CDR1 MGHRA and CDR2 YSYEKL. The CDR3 totals 13 residues.

This chain connects TRBV6-2 or TRBV6-3 to TRBJ2-7, with 9 bases matching TRBD1. Losses at the gene ends were 2 bases for V and 3 bases for J; bases not matched to a gene: 5. This CDR3 region has 15 residues. CDR1 and CDR2 (germline): MNHEY, SVGEGT. CDR3 residues: CASSYRTGGGYEQYF. The CDR3 nucleotides are TGTGCCAGCAGTTACCGTACAGGGGGCGGCTACGAGCAGTACTTC.

The gene calls are TRBV23-1 and TRBJ1-5; 8 positions agree with TRBD1. TRBV23-1 counts as an open reading frame of uncertain function. The CDR3 consists of 18 residues. The trim removed 0 bases at V and 4 bases at J, leaving 11 bases unmatched. Here the CDR3 reads CASSQSKVGGQENQPQHF. CDR3 bases: TGCGCCAGCAGTCAATCGAAGGTTGGGGGACAGGAAAATCAGCCCCAGCATTTT.

V and J are TRBV5-1 and TRBJ2-5, with 10 bases matching TRBD2. With V trimmed by 4 bases and J by 2 bases, 8 bases remained unmatched. Germline values: CDR1 SGHRS, CDR2 YFSETQ. The CDR3 spans 16 residues. The CDR3 reads CASSHGGAGGQETQYF. The DNA of the CDR3 is TGCGCCAGCAGCCACGGAGGAGCGGGAGGGCAAGAGACCCAGTACTTC.

This clone appeared a single time. The chain couples TRBV7-3 to TRBJ1-2; tentative D call: TRBD1 (6 bases). Trimming took 2 bases from V and 6 from J, leaving 10 bases between them. CDR1 and CDR2 from the germline V gene are SGHTA and FQGTGA. There are 13 residues in the CDR3. CDR3 coding DNA: TGTGCCAGCAGCTTAGGGCAGGGGCATGGCTACACCTTC. Translated: CASSLGQGHGYTF.

The chain uses TRBV5-1 and TRBJ2-1; the match to TRBD2 covers 7 bases. Trimming took 4 bases from V and 8 from J; bases not matched to a gene: 12. The germline V gene has CDR1 SGHRS and CDR2 YFSETQ. The CDR3 runs to 15 residues. The chain's CDR3 is CASSPSSAGLDEQFF. For the CDR3, the DNA is TGCGCCAGCAGCCCTAGTTCAGCGGGGCTCGATGAGCAGTTCTTC.

The rearrangement links TRBV10-2 to TRBJ2-5; D is possibly TRBD2 (5 bases). CDR3 length: 13 residues. CDR1 WSHSY and CDR2 SAAADI come from the germline V gene. With 7 bases removed from V and 3 bases from J, the gap between germline ends came to 12 bases. The CDR3 sequence: CASMVTREETQYF. CDR3 DNA sequence: TGCGCCAGCATGGTAACGAGGGAAGAGACCCAGTACTTC.

The chain carries TRBV19 and TRBJ1-2; 8 bases match TRBD1. This CDR3 is built from 18 residues. Germline loops: CDR1 LNHDA, CDR2 SQIVND (reference sequence). J gave up 5 bases and V 4 bases, and 18 bases lay outside the gene matches. The CDR3 protein is CASSTPSTGAGITYGYTF. The CDR3 bases are TGTGCCAGTAGTACGCCTTCGACAGGGGCCGGAATCACTTATGGCTACACCTTC.

The genes are TRBV5-8 and TRBJ2-1; TRBD2 might be the D (5 bases). The CDR3 has 15 amino acids. V lost 2 bases and J lost 6, with 15 bases in between. Germline V gene lookup returns CDR1 SGHTS and CDR2 YDEGEE. The chain's CDR3 is CASSLLMGEGNEQFF. CDR3 nucleotides: TGTGCCAGCAGCTTATTGATGGGCGAGGGCAATGAGCAGTTCTTC.

This chain joins TRBV6-5 and TRBJ1-5; 8 bases line up with TRBD1. There are 14 residues in the CDR3. Germline V gene data show CDR1 as MNHEY and CDR2 as SVGAGI. V dropped 5 bases and J dropped 11; count of bases not matched to a gene: 11. The CDR3 loop reads CASSPGQGGATQHF. The CDR3 DNA sequence: TGTGCCAGCAGTCCAGGACAGGGAGGAGCGACCCAGCATTTT.

The CDR3 DNA reads as TGTGCCAGCAGTACCCGGGGCTCCTACAATGAGCAGTTCTTC. This gives the protein CASSTRGSYNEQFF. The V and J genes are TRBV2 and TRBJ2-1; D is perhaps TRBD2 (5 bases). Germline CDR1 and CDR2: SNHLY and FYNNEI. The CDR3 runs to 14 residues. Trimming stripped 5 bases from V and 0 bases from J, with 8 bases between.

In DNA form, the CDR3 reads TGTGCCAGCTCACCAGTAGCGGGGGTTCTGCCAGATACGCAGTATTTT. Translated, it gives CASSPVAGVLPDTQYF. The J gene is TRBJ2-3, the V gene TRBV18; 9 bases fit TRBD2. The germline CDR1 and CDR2 sequences are KGHSH and LQKENI. V lost 2 bases, J lost 4 bases, and 7 bases stayed unmatched. The CDR3 consists of 16 residues. The full variable domain, rest sourced from reference TRBV18 and TRBJ2-3, is NAGVMQNPRHLVRRRGQEARLRCSPMKGHSHVYWYRQLPEEGLKFMVYLQKENIIDESGMPKERFSAEFPKEGPSILRIQQVVRGDSAAYFCASSPVAGVLPDTQYFGPGTRLTVL.

The V gene is TRBV7-9, the J gene TRBJ2-5; 8 positions match TRBD2. The ends lost 6 bases at V and 3 bases at J; junction bases unmatched: 12. This CDR3 is built from 16 residues. Germline V gene lookup returns CDR1 SEHNR and CDR2 FQNEAQ (reference sequence). CDR3 DNA sequence: TGTGCCAGCAGTTCGATGGAAGCGGGGGCCAAAGAGACCCAGTACTTC. Translation gives CASSSMEAGAKETQYF.

The rearrangement uses TRBV9 and TRBJ1-4; 8 bases fit TRBD1. CDR3 length: 15 residues. Trimming took 4 bases from V and 7 from J; bases not matched to a gene: 9. Germline V gene sequence: CDR1 SGDLS, CDR2 YYNGEE. The CDR3 DNA is TGTGCCAGCAGCAGCGGACAGGGTCAAGCTGAAAAACTGTTTTTT. Translated, it gives CASSSGQGQAEKLFF.

CDR3 sequence (DNA): TGTGCCAGCAGTTCGAGTAGGGAGGGCGGGACAGATACGCAGTATTTT. Protein product: CASSSSREGGTDTQYF. The rearrangement links TRBV6-5 to TRBJ2-3, with 7 nucleotides matching TRBD2. V lost 4 bases to trimming and J lost 3 bases; unmatched junction nucleotides: 10. Germline assignment: CDR1 MNHEY and CDR2 SVGAGI. The length of the CDR3 is 16 residues.

The chain carries TRBV9 and TRBJ1-6, with D unresolved. The germline gives CDR1 SGDLS, CDR2 YYNGEE. V was clipped by 4 bases and J by 8 bases, with 10 bases between them. This CDR3 contains 13 residues. The CDR3 is CASSPSPDSPLHF. The CDR3 nucleotides are TGTGCCAGCAGCCCCTCCCCGGATTCACCCCTCCACTTT.

The CDR3 DNA follows: TGTGCCAGCAGCTACAGGGGGCGCATAGAGACCCAGTACTTC. Its protein product is CASSYRGRIETQYF. V and J are TRBV6-5 and TRBJ2-5, with 9 bases identical to TRBD1. Per germline, CDR1 MNHEY and CDR2 SVGAGI. This CDR3 has 14 amino acids. Trimming took 6 bases from V and 4 from J; bases not matched to a gene: 6.

The V and J genes are TRBV6-4 and TRBJ2-3; 9 bases agree with TRBD2. CDR3 length: 16 residues. Germline V gives CDR1 MRHNA, CDR2 SNTAGT. V shed 4 bases and J 6 bases; nucleotides not matched to a gene: 11. The CDR3: CASSGHGTSSRDTQYF. CDR3 sequence (DNA): TGTGCCAGCAGTGGTCACGGGACTAGCAGTCGCGATACGCAGTATTTT.